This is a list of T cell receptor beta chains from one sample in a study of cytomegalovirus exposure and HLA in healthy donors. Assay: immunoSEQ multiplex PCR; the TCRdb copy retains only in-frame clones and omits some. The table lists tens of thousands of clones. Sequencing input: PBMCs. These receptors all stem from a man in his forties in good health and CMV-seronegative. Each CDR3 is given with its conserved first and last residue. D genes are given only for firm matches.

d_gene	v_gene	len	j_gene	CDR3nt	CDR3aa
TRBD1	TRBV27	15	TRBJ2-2	TGTGCCAGCAGTTTCACCGGGACAGTCACCGGGGAGCTGTTTTTT	CASSFTGTVTGELFF
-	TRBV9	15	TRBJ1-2	TGTGCCAGCAGCGCAACAGGAGCCGGTAACTATGGCTACACCTTC	CASSATGAGNYGYTF
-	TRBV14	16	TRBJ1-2	TGTGCCAGCAGCCAAGTAAAATTAACAGGACCCTATGGCTACACCTTC	CASSQVKLTGPYGYTF
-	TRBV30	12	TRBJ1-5	TGTGCCTGGAGTCCAGGAAATCAGCCCCAGCATTTT	CAWSPGNQPQHF
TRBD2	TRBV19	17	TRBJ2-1	TGTGCCAGCAGGCGGGCTAGCGGGGGGCGTTCCTACAATGAGCAGTTCTTC	CASRRASGGRSYNEQFF
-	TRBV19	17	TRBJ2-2	TGTGCCAGTAGTATACTGGCGGGGATGAGGAACACCGGGGAGCTGTTTTTT	CASSILAGMRNTGELFF
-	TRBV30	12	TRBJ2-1	TGTGCCTGGTCTACCTCCGAGTTTGAGCAGTTCTTC	CAWSTSEFEQFF
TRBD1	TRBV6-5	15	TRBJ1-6	TGTGCCAGCAGTTACGCGACAGGGCCTAAATCACCCCTCCACTTT	CASSYATGPKSPLHF
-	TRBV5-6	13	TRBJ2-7	TGTGCCAGCAGCTTGGCCACGGTTGGCGAGCAGTACTTC	CASSLATVGEQYF
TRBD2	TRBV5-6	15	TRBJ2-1	TGTGCCAGCAGCTTCCCGACTAGCGGGGTTTATGAGCAGTTCTTC	CASSFPTSGVYEQFF
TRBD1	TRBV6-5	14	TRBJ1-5	TGTGCCAGCAGCCCGGACAGGGCAACCCAGCCCCAGCATTTT	CASSPDRATQPQHF
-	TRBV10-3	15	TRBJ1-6	TGTGCCATCAGTGAGAGTCGGCAGGAAGCTTCACCCCTCCACTTT	CAISESRQEASPLHF
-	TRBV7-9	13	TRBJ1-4	TGTGCCAGCAGCTTGACAGTTAATGAAAAACTGTTTTTT	CASSLTVNEKLFF
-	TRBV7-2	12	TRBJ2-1	TGTGCCAGCAGCTTACAGAGGGATGAGCAGTTCTTC	CASSLQRDEQFF
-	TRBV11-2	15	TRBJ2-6	TGTGCCAGCAGCCCCGACAGCTCTGGGGCCAACGTCCTGACTTTC	CASSPDSSGANVLTF
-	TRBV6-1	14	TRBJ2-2	TGTGCCAGCAGACCTGAGGGTTACAGCGGGGAGCTGTTTTTT	CASRPEGYSGELFF
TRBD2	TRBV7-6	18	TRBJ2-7	TGTGCCAGCAGCTTAGAATCCCGGGTAGCGGGGGGGAACTACGAGCAGTACTTC	CASSLESRVAGGNYEQYF
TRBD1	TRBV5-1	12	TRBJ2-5	TGCGCCAGCAGCCCAGGGGGAGAGACCCAGTACTTC	CASSPGGETQYF
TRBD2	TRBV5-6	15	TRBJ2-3	TGTGCCAGCAGCCCAGGGACTAGCGGGAGAGATACGCAGTATTTT	CASSPGTSGRDTQYF
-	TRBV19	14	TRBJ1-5	TGTGCCAGTAGTTCACAGGAATTCAATCAGCCCCAGCATTTT	CASSSQEFNQPQHF
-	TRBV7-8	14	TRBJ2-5	TGTGCCAGCCGAGGGGGGGAGTACCAAGAGACCCAGTACTTC	CASRGGEYQETQYF
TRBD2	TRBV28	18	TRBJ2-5	TGTGCCAGCAGTTTATCTGTGGCAGCGGGGTACTCAAGACCGACCCAGTACTTC	CASSLSVAAGYSRPTQYF
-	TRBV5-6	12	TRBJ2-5	TGTGCCAGCAGCTACCCTAGGGAGACCCAGTACTTC	CASSYPRETQYF
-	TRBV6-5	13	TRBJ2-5	TGTGCCAGCGCCGAGCCCGGGACTGAGACCCAGTACTTC	CASAEPGTETQYF
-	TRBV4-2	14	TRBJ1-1	TGTGCCAGCAGCCAAAGCGGGGGGACCACTGAAGCTTTCTTT	CASSQSGGTTEAFF
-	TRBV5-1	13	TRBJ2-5	TGCGCCAGCAGCGAGGGACATCAAGAGACCCAGTACTTC	CASSEGHQETQYF
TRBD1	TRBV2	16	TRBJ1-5	TGTGCCAGCAGACCTCACAGGGGGCGAGGAAATCAGCCCCAGCATTTT	CASRPHRGRGNQPQHF
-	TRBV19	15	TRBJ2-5	TGTGCCCCCCGGGCCAGGGGACCGGTTGAGGTGGCCCAGTACTTC	CAPRARGPVEVAQYF
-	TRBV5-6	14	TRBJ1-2	TGTGCCAGCTTCAAGGCCCAGGGCACTATAGGCTACACCTTC	CASFKAQGTIGYTF
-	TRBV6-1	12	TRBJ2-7	TGTGCCAGCAGTGAATTATCCGTCGAGCAGTACTTC	CASSELSVEQYF
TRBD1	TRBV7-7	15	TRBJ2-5	TGTGCTAGCAGCTTAGGAGGACAGGGCCAAGAGACCCAGTACTTC	CASSLGGQGQETQYF
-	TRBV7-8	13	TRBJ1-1	TGTGCCAGCAGCCTGCAGGAAAACACTGAAGCTTTCTTT	CASSLQENTEAFF
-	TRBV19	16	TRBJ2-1	TGTGCCAGTAGTCGCCGACTAGTAGGAAGTGGGAATGAGCAGTTCTTC	CASSRRLVGSGNEQFF
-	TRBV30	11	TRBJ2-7	TGTGCCTGGAGTGGCCAGTACGAGCAGTACTTC	CAWSGQYEQYF
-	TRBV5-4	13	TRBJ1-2	TGTGCCGTAGGACATCCTGACCAGTATGGCTACACCTTC	CAVGHPDQYGYTF
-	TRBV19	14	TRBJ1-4	TGTGCCAGTACCCGGGAGGGAGGAGGAGAAAAACTGTTTTTT	CASTREGGGEKLFF
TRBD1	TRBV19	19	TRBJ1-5	TGTGCCAGTAGTGATTCCCTCGACAGGGGAGATTTAAGCAATCAGCCCCAGCATTTT	CASSDSLDRGDLSNQPQHF
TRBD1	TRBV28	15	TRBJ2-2	TGTGCCAGCGGGGACAGGCTCACGAACACCGGGGAGCTGTTTTTT	CASGDRLTNTGELFF
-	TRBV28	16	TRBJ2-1	TGTGCCAGCAGTTTGGATCGGGACAAGCCCTACAATGAGCAGTTCTTC	CASSLDRDKPYNEQFF
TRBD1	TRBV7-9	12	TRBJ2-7	TGTGCCAGCAGCCCGGACAGGTACGAGCAGTACTTC	CASSPDRYEQYF
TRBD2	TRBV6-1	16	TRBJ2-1	TGTGCCAGCAGTGAAGCCGTCGGGCGGGGGGGCCATGAGCAGTTCTTC	CASSEAVGRGGHEQFF
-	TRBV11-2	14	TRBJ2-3	TGTGCCAGCAGCCCAAGCTCGATACGGGATACGCAGTATTTT	CASSPSSIRDTQYF
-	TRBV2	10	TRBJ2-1	TGTGCCAGCAGCCGGGGTGAGCAGTTCTTC	CASSRGEQFF
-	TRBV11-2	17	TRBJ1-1	TGTGCCAGCAGCCACCGCCGACAGGACAAGGGGCATCCTGAAGCTTTCTTT	CASSHRRQDKGHPEAFF
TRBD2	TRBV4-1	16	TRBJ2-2	TGCGCCAGCAGCCAAGTGCCGGGGGGGGGTTCAGGGGAGCTGTTTTTT	CASSQVPGGGSGELFF
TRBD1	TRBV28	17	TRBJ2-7	TGTGCCAGCAGTTTCCCTGGACAGGGAATGATTCCCTACGAGCAGTACTTC	CASSFPGQGMIPYEQYF
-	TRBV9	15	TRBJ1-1	TGTGCCAGCAGCGGGGGGGACGGGGGGAACACTGAAGCTTTCTTT	CASSGGDGGNTEAFF